Presented here are 20 T cell receptor beta chains from one specimen sequenced in a study of T cell clones after liver transplantation. Clones were sequenced by immunoSEQ multiplex PCR, and TCRdb holds only the in-frame ones, with some missing. This sample has nearly 55,000 clones, with 84% found just once. Sequenced material: CD4+ T cells from blood, taken before liver transplant. These receptors all stem from a human donor who received a liver transplant.

The J gene is TRBJ2-5, the V gene TRBV6-1; no definite D call. This CDR3 region has 12 residues. Germline V gene data show CDR1 as MNHNS and CDR2 as SASEGT. V was trimmed by 7 bases and J by 2 bases, leaving 8 bases between them. This chain's CDR3 is CASTNWQETQYF. The CDR3 DNA reads TGTGCCAGCACGAACTGGCAAGAGACCCAGTACTTC.

The chain joins TRBV4-3 to TRBJ1-5; D is unresolved. There are 16 residues in the CDR3. Trimming took off 1 base at V and 0 bases at J, with 10 bases between the two ends. Germline loops: CDR1 LGHNA, CDR2 YSLEER. CDR3 sequence reads: CASSQAFGYSNQPQHF. DNA for the CDR3: TGCGCCAGCAGCCAAGCGTTCGGTTATAGCAATCAGCCCCAGCATTTT.

Written as DNA, the CDR3 is TGTGCCAGCAGTTGGACTAGCGGGAACACAGATACGCAGTATTTT. This translates into CASSWTSGNTDTQYF. The chain combines TRBV7-2 with TRBJ2-3; the match to TRBD2 covers 12 bases. V shed 6 bases, J shed 2 bases, and the junction held 3 bases outside the gene matches. Germline CDR1 is SGHTA and CDR2 is FQGNSA. This CDR3 contains 15 residues.

The chain couples TRBV7-3 to TRBJ2-3; D is uncertain. The CDR3 extends over 13 amino acids. V was pared by 5 bases and J by 0 bases, with 6 bases between. Germline lookup yields CDR1 SGHTA and CDR2 FQGTGA. The CDR3 sequence: CASSTTSTDTQYF. CDR3 DNA sequence: TGTGCCAGCAGCACCACAAGCACAGATACGCAGTATTTT. Full variable domain (outside the CDR3, taken from reference TRBV7-3 and TRBJ2-3): GAGVSQTPSNKVTEKGKYVELRCDPISGHTALYWYRQSLGQGPEFLIYFQGTGAADDSGLPNDRFFAVRPEGSVSTLKIQRTERGDSAVYLCASSTTSTDTQYFGPGTRLTVL.

This chain connects TRBV5-4 to TRBJ2-7; 10 bases are shared with TRBD1. The CDR3 is made up of 15 amino acids. Germline V gives CDR1 SGHNT, CDR2 YYREEE (reference sequence). After removal of 3 bases from V and 4 bases from J, the junction contained 7 bases not matched to a gene. The CDR3 DNA reads TGTGCCAGCAGCTGGCAGACAGGGGGCACGTACGAGCAGTACTTC. It yields the protein CASSWQTGGTYEQYF.

The V and J genes are TRBV6-5 and TRBJ1-2; D not certain. The CDR3 totals 13 residues. Germline-derived CDR1 and CDR2 are MNHEY and SVGAGI. V was clipped by 7 bases and J by 4 bases, with 13 bases between them. The CDR3 DNA reads TGTGCCAGCACGGAGAGGTTGGGCTATGGCTACACCTTC. Translating gives CASTERLGYGYTF.

V gene TRBV5-6 combines with J gene TRBJ1-2; 7 bases are a match to TRBD1. There are 15 residues in the CDR3. Germline V lookup: CDR1 SGHDT, CDR2 YYEEEE. V dropped 4 bases and J dropped 8; count of bases not matched to a gene: 14. The CDR3 nucleotides are TGTGCCAGCAGCCGACGGACAGGCTACCTGTGGGGCTACACCTTC. It translates to CASSRRTGYLWGYTF.

V gene TRBV10-3 combines with J gene TRBJ1-2; 9 bases map to TRBD1. The germline gives CDR1 ENHRY, CDR2 SYGVKD. This CDR3 has 13 amino acids. Trimming removed 2 bases from V and 8 bases from J; junction bases left unmatched: 3. CDR3 in DNA: TGTGCCATCAGTGAGAACAGGGGGCGCGGCTACACCTTC. This codes for CAISENRGRGYTF.

This clone has just a few counts. The V and J genes are TRBV10-2 and TRBJ1-2, with no clear D. CDR3 length: 12 residues. The germline gives CDR1 WSHSY, CDR2 SAAADI. V gave up 2 bases and J gave up 4 bases, with 5 bases separating them. CDR3 in amino acids: CASSEDIYGYTF. The CDR3 DNA sequence: TGCGCCAGCAGTGAGGATATCTATGGCTACACCTTC.

The CDR3 sequence: CASSFDGGAGTGELFF. The CDR3 nucleotides are TGTGCCAGCAGCTTCGACGGGGGGGCGGGCACCGGGGAGCTGTTTTTT. This rearrangement joins TRBV7-6 to TRBJ2-2, with 8 bases matching TRBD2. After removal of 3 bases from V and 4 bases from J, the junction contained 7 bases not matched to a gene. This CDR3 contains 16 residues. Germline V gives CDR1 SGHVS, CDR2 FNYEAQ.

This clone was observed a handful of times. This chain links TRBV11-3 with TRBJ2-7; D might be TRBD1 (6 bases). Germline V gene data show CDR1 as SGHNT and CDR2 as YENEEA. This CDR3 has 13 residues. Trimming cost V 5 bases and J 3 bases, with 11 bases left between them. The CDR3 reads CASSPHRDYEQYF. The CDR3 nucleotides are TGTGCCAGCAGCCCTCACAGGGACTACGAGCAGTACTTC.

V usage is TRBV19 and J usage is TRBJ2-2, with TRBD2 identical over 7 bases. The germline gives CDR1 LNHDA, CDR2 SQIVND (reference sequence). The CDR3 consists of 14 residues. The junction had 0 bases not matched to a gene; V was cut back by 4 bases and J by 1 base. The CDR3 coding sequence is TGTGCCAGTAGTAGCGGGAGGAACACCGGGGAGCTGTTTTTT. Its protein is CASSSGRNTGELFF.

The chain recombines TRBV5-6 with TRBJ1-2; D gene unclear. Germline V lookup: CDR1 SGHDT, CDR2 YYEEEE. This CDR3 has 11 residues. The V gene lost 1 base and the J gene lost 6 bases, with 4 bases spanning the gap. For the CDR3, the DNA is TGTGCCAGCAGCTTGCTCCATGGCTACACCTTC. Protein sequence: CASSLLHGYTF.

The J gene is TRBJ2-1, the V gene TRBV7-2; no firm D call. Looked up from germline, CDR1 is SGHTA and CDR2 is FQGNSA. The CDR3 runs 14 residues. With 6 bases removed from V and 7 bases from J, the gap between germline ends came to 16 bases. CDR3 amino acids: CASSKQKQNNEQFF. In nucleotides, the CDR3 is TGTGCCAGCAGTAAGCAGAAACAAAATAATGAGCAGTTCTTC.

The chain recombines TRBV7-9 with TRBJ1-3; a weak D match, TRBD1 (5 bases). In germline, CDR1 is SEHNR, CDR2 FQNEAQ (reference sequence). This CDR3 has 14 amino acids. V lost 1 base and J lost 8, with 12 bases in between. CDR3 nucleotide sequence: TGTGCCAGCAGCTTAGGTACAGGCTGGGACACCATATATTTT. This encodes CASSLGTGWDTIYF.

This chain links TRBV7-9 with TRBJ2-5, with TRBD1 matching over 8 bases. There are 14 residues in the CDR3. J was trimmed by 6 bases and V by 5 bases; bases with no gene match: 8. From germline, CDR1 is SEHNR and CDR2 FQNEAQ (reference sequence). CDR3 DNA: TGTGCCAGCAGCGTTGGGACAGGTAGTAAGACCCAGTACTTC. It codes for CASSVGTGSKTQYF.

This clone was detected once. This chain uses TRBV5-1 with TRBJ1-3, with TRBD1 identical over 7 bases. The germline V gene has CDR1 SGHRS and CDR2 YFSETQ. Trimming at V came to 3 bases and at J to 1 base, leaving 4 bases not matched to a gene. The CDR3 has 15 residues. The CDR3 sequence: CASSSTGNSGNTIYF. CDR3 in DNA: TGCGCCAGCAGCTCGACAGGGAATTCTGGAAACACCATATATTTT.

This clone was found once. This chain connects TRBV27 to TRBJ2-1, with D uncertain. CDR3 length: 14 amino acids. Trimming cost V 6 bases and J 1 base, with 10 bases left between them. Germline loops: CDR1 MNHEY, CDR2 SMNVEV (reference sequence). CDR3 residues: CASRTRSSYNEQFF. The CDR3 DNA reads TGTGCCAGCAGGACGAGATCGTCCTACAATGAGCAGTTCTTC.

The chain employs TRBV19 and TRBJ1-2, with a possible D match to TRBD1 (6 bases). With 5 bases removed from V and 2 bases from J, the gap between germline ends came to 21 bases. The CDR3 loop spans 17 amino acids. Germline V CDR1 and CDR2: LNHDA, SQIVND (reference sequence). Here the CDR3 DNA reads TGTGCCAGTAGTGGGGGATTTGGGGGCAGACTGAACTATGGCTACACCTTC. Amino acids: CASSGGFGGRLNYGYTF.

V is TRBV19 and J is TRBJ1-4; perhaps TRBD1 as D (6 bases). The V end lost 4 bases, the J end lost 8 bases, and 14 bases lay between the germline ends. The V gene's germline CDR1 is LNHDA and CDR2 SQIVND (reference sequence). The CDR3 has 14 residues. CDR3 bases: TGTGCCAGTAGTACCCCGGACAGTGGAGAAAAACTGTTTTTT. Its translation is CASSTPDSGEKLFF.